This T cell receptor (beta chain) was found in a study of T cells of healthy individuals. This clonotype was counted many times. TCRdb used MiXCR to reprocess the 5' RACE reads, holding one entry per CDR3 protein. Among around 79,000 distinct CDR3 sequences listed, approximately 5.4% were seen once. V was pared by 8 bases and J by 0 bases, with 22 bases between. This CDR3 region has 18 residues. The clonotype comes from a female donor in good health. The V and J genes are TRBV12-3 or TRBV12-4 and TRBJ1-4, with D perhaps matching TRBD1 (6 bases). This chain's CDR3 is CASFLQGFGLSTNEKLFF. In nucleotides, the CDR3 is TGTGCCAGCTTCTTACAGGGATTTGGACTCTCAACTAATGAAAAACTGTTTTTT.